This section outlines one T cell receptor (beta chain) sequence together with its context. This entry belongs to a study of blood T cell repertoires in COVID-19. This CDR3 comprises 15 residues. V trimming: 1 base; J trimming: 10 bases; junction bases outside the gene matches: 5. Germline CDR1 and CDR2: SGHRS and YFSETQ. The assay was immunoSEQ multiplex PCR, and TCRdb's table has in-frame clones only and misses some. The sample lists 250,000 to 300,000 clones, roughly 90% occurring once. Sequencing was done on a sample of peripheral blood. This receptor was taken from a woman in her 30s with COVID-19, enrolled during active disease. V is TRBV5-1 and J is TRBJ1-6; 10 positions match TRBD1. The CDR3 sequence: CASSLRQGARSPLHF. CDR3 DNA: TGCGCCAGCAGCTTGAGACAGGGGGCACGGTCACCCCTCCACTTT.